Described below is a single T cell receptor (beta chain) sequence and its context. The data stem from a study of T cells in Graves' hyperthyroidism and ophthalmopathy. The V gene end was trimmed by 6 bases and the J gene end by 0 bases; junction bases not matched to a gene: 13. The CDR3 consists of 18 residues. Per the germline V gene, CDR1 is SEHNR and CDR2 is FQNEAQ (reference sequence). Researchers took RNA transcripts and amplified the TCR beta CDR3 regions from them. First-round RT-PCR of the TCR CDR3 relied on the HTBI primer set. Via MiXCR, TCRdb re-called the multiplex PCR reads, giving one row per CDR3 protein. The table has about 560,000 distinct CDR3 sequences, around 46% seen once.

The chain uses TRBV7-9 and TRBJ1-5, with 8 bases matching TRBD1. The sequencing input was peripheral blood or thyroid tissue (not recorded which). The TCR originated in a young woman with Graves' hyperthyroidism. CDR3: CASSTRRGTGYSNQPQHF. CDR3 nucleotides: TGTGCCAGCAGTACCCGACGGGGGACAGGTTATAGCAATCAGCCCCAGCATTTT. Complete variable domain (other parts from reference TRBV7-9 and TRBJ1-5): DTGVSQNPRHKITKRGQNVTFRCDPISEHNRLYWYRQTLGQGPEFLTYFQNEAQLEKSRLLSDRFSAERPKGSFSTLEIQRTEQGDSAMYLCASSTRRGTGYSNQPQHFGDGTRLSIL.